This passage covers 18 T cell receptor beta chains from one sample sequenced in a study of blood T cell repertoires in COVID-19. Measured with immunoSEQ multiplex PCR; TCRdb has only the in-frame clones, and not every one. The sample contains about 250,000 clones, 85% of which appear only once. The source material was peripheral blood. The receptors were sampled from a man aged 50 to 59 with COVID-19, enrolled during active disease.

The V call is TRBV6-2 or TRBV6-3, the J call TRBJ1-5, with 9 bases lining up with TRBD1. The trim removed 2 bases at V and 7 bases at J, leaving 9 bases unmatched. There are 16 residues in the CDR3. The germline CDR1 and CDR2 sequences are MNHEY and SVGEGT. In DNA form, the CDR3 reads TGTGCCAGCAGTTACGACGAGGACAGGGGTTACCAGCCCCAGCATTTT. Amino acids: CASSYDEDRGYQPQHF.

This clone was counted a single time. V usage is TRBV18 and J usage is TRBJ2-7; weak D call: TRBD1 (6 bases). The V end lost 2 bases, the J end lost 4 bases, and 9 bases lay between the germline ends. CDR3 size: 13 residues. Germline V gene data show CDR1 as KGHSH and CDR2 as LQKENI. CDR3 coding DNA: TGTGCCAGCTCACCAATCAGGGGATACGAGCAGTACTTC. This encodes CASSPIRGYEQYF.

This clone was picked up one time. V usage is TRBV2 and J usage is TRBJ1-3; 10 bases map to TRBD1. The CDR3 extends over 17 amino acids. The V gene end was trimmed by 7 bases and the J gene end by 0 bases; junction bases not matched to a gene: 9. CDR1 and CDR2 from the germline V gene are SNHLY and FYNNEI. In DNA, the CDR3 is TGTGCCAGCAACCCGGACAGGGGGGCTTACTCTGGAAACACCATATATTTT. Its protein is CASNPDRGAYSGNTIYF.

V is TRBV4-3 and J is TRBJ2-2, with 10 nucleotides matching TRBD1. The CDR3 contains 16 residues. Looked up from germline, CDR1 is LGHNA and CDR2 is YSLEER. The J segment lost 6 bases and the V segment lost 3 bases, leaving 7 bases of the junction unmatched. The CDR3 DNA follows: TGCGCCAGCAGCCAGCAGCCGGGACAGGGGTCCGGGGAGCTGTTTTTT. Amino acids: CASSQQPGQGSGELFF.

This clone was detected only once. The rearrangement joins TRBV7-2 to TRBJ1-6; 8 nucleotides line up with TRBD1. The CDR3 loop spans 18 amino acids. The germline V gene has CDR1 SGHTA and CDR2 FQGNSA. The ends lost 4 bases at V and 7 bases at J; junction bases unmatched: 15. The DNA for the CDR3 is TGTGCCAGCAGCTCTAGGGGCCAGGGGGCGCTGGGAAATTCACCCCTCCACTTT. Translating gives CASSSRGQGALGNSPLHF.

V usage is TRBV6-6 and J usage is TRBJ2-6, with 8 bases lining up with TRBD2. V shed 5 bases, J shed 2 bases, and the junction held 14 bases outside the gene matches. Per the germline V gene, CDR1 is MNHNY and CDR2 is SVGAGI (reference sequence). The CDR3 has 19 residues. DNA for the CDR3: TGTGCCAGCAGTCCAGGGACTAGATTCCTTTTGCCTGGGGCCAACGTCCTGACTTTC. It encodes CASSPGTRFLLPGANVLTF.

This clone was detected once. The chain joins TRBV11-3 to TRBJ2-1; 11 nucleotides line up with TRBD2. The CDR3 loop spans 17 amino acids. CDR1 and CDR2 from the germline V gene are SGHNT and YENEEA. V was clipped by 2 bases and J by 5 bases; unmatched bases: 8. CDR3 DNA: TGTGCCAGCAGCTTACGGTCTAGCGGGGGGCTCGACAATGAGCAGTTCTTC. It yields the protein CASSLRSSGGLDNEQFF.

This chain uses TRBV18 with TRBJ2-5; 15 nucleotides match TRBD2. CDR1 and CDR2 (germline): KGHSH, LQKENI. The CDR3 length is 18 residues. The trim removed 5 bases at V and 5 bases at J, leaving 12 bases unmatched. CDR3 sequence: CASSSVSGLAGGIETQYF. As DNA, the CDR3 is TGTGCCAGCTCATCAGTCAGTGGACTAGCGGGGGGGATCGAGACCCAGTACTTC.

The genes are TRBV29-1 and TRBJ2-7, with D possibly TRBD2 on 7 matching bases. Deletions cut 3 bases from V and 6 bases from J, with 15 bases between. This CDR3 contains 13 residues. Germline CDR1 and CDR2: SQVTM and ANQGSEA. CDR3 coding DNA: TGCAGCGTTGATTCAGGGGAGCGGGGCGAGCAGTACTTC. Its translation: CSVDSGERGEQYF.

The J gene is TRBJ2-1, the V gene TRBV18, with D possibly matching TRBD1 (7 bases). Trimming took 1 base from V and 9 from J, leaving 19 bases between them. Germline CDR1 and CDR2: KGHSH and LQKENI. The CDR3 runs 16 residues. CDR3 sequence (DNA): TGTGCCAGCTCACCACTAGTGTCAGGGGGGTCTGGTGAGCAGTTCTTC. Protein: CASSPLVSGGSGEQFF.

J is TRBJ2-7 and V is TRBV5-4, with D possibly TRBD1 on 5 matching bases. Trimming stripped 5 bases from V and 6 bases from J, with 6 bases between. The CDR3 runs to 10 residues. Germline V gene sequence: CDR1 SGHNT, CDR2 YYREEE (reference sequence). CDR3 in DNA: TGTGCCAGCAGAACAGGCGAGCAGTACTTC. It is translated as CASRTGEQYF.

This clone was observed a single time. The rearrangement links TRBV27 to TRBJ2-1, with D possibly being TRBD1 (7 bases). V lost 6 bases, J lost 15 bases, and 21 bases lay in between. The CDR3 spans 13 residues. The germline V gene encodes CDR1 MNHEY and CDR2 SMNVEV (reference sequence). CDR3 residues: CASSLLDREAWFF. The CDR3 DNA reads TGTGCCAGCAGCTTACTCGACAGGGAGGCTTGGTTCTTC.

The chain links TRBV5-1 to TRBJ2-5, with TRBD2 matching over 10 bases. V trimming: 0 bases; J trimming: 4 bases; junction bases outside the gene matches: 6. Germline V gene data show CDR1 as SGHRS and CDR2 as YFSETQ. CDR3 size: 16 residues. The CDR3 DNA reads as TGCGCCAGCAGCTTGGCCCCAGCGGGGGGGGGAGAGACCCAGTACTTC. It specifies CASSLAPAGGGETQYF. The whole variable domain, filled in from reference TRBV5-1 and TRBJ2-5, reads KAGVTQTPRYLIKTRGQQVTLSCSPISGHRSVSWYQQTPGQGLQFLFEYFSETQRNKGNFPGRFSGRQFSNSRSEMNVSTLELGDSALYLCASSLAPAGGGETQYFGPGTRLLVL.

This clone was seen a few times. CDR3 region: CASSQGLVYNEQFF. The CDR3 DNA is TGCGCCAGCAGCCAGGGACTAGTTTACAATGAGCAGTTCTTC. The rearrangement links TRBV5-1 to TRBJ2-1, with 8 positions matching TRBD2. There are 14 residues in the CDR3. Germline-derived CDR1 and CDR2 are SGHRS and YFSETQ. V lost 4 bases and J lost 4; bases outside the gene matches: 4.

The chain carries TRBV15 and TRBJ1-2, with D possibly matching TRBD1 (5 bases). Germline CDR1 LNHNV, CDR2 YYDKDF (reference sequence). The V end was cut by 8 bases, the J end by 7 bases, with 23 bases between. The CDR3 loop spans 15 amino acids. The chain's CDR3 is CATAKVQVIPGGYTF. CDR3 in DNA: TGTGCCACCGCTAAAGTACAGGTTATCCCCGGTGGCTACACCTTC.

V and J are TRBV15 and TRBJ1-3; TRBD1 might be the D (6 bases). The CDR3 spans 16 residues. Germline CDR1 LNHNV, CDR2 YYDKDF (reference sequence). Trimming took off 3 bases at V and 4 bases at J, with 16 bases between the two ends. CDR3 sequence: CATSRGAVQAGNTIYF. The CDR3 DNA reads TGTGCCACCAGCAGGGGGGCGGTTCAGGCAGGAAACACCATATATTTT.

The genes are TRBV7-6 and TRBJ1-1, with a weak D call TRBD1 (6 bases). Per the germline V gene, CDR1 is SGHVS and CDR2 is FNYEAQ. CDR3 length: 14 residues. Deletions cut 4 bases from V and 8 bases from J, with 17 bases between. CDR3 sequence reads: CASSSPGRGEEAFF. The DNA of the CDR3 is TGTGCCAGCAGCTCCCCGGGGAGGGGGGAAGAAGCTTTCTTT.

This chain joins TRBV30 and TRBJ2-7; 10 bases are shared with TRBD1. The CDR3 totals 13 residues. Germline CDR1 is GTSNPN and CDR2 is SVGIG (reference sequence). Trimming removed 2 bases from V and 6 bases from J; junction bases left unmatched: 4. CDR3 loop: CAWSTGQGFEQYF. The CDR3 nucleotides read TGTGCCTGGAGTACGGGACAGGGGTTCGAGCAGTACTTC.